A selection of T cell receptor beta chains follows, all from one sample in a study of blood T cell repertoires in COVID-19. Using immunoSEQ multiplex PCR, the repertoire was profiled, and TCRdb retains in-frame clones only, with some absent. The profile covers around 200,000 clones, with roughly 80% appearing a single time and 9.5% to 15% taken by the ten largest. Material for sequencing was peripheral blood. These receptors were obtained from a woman aged 50 to 60 with acute or convalescent COVID-19. CDR3s include the opening cysteine and the closing phenylalanine or tryptophan. The D gene is left open where the match is weak. Clone size is shown for a subset of rows, as once, few, many or a class of expanded clone.

len: 14
v_gene: TRBV19
j_gene: TRBJ1-1
abundance: -
d_gene: -
CDR3aa: CASSIPGLHTEAFF
CDR3nt: TGTGCCAGTAGTATCCCAGGACTGCACACTGAAGCTTTCTTT

len: 14
v_gene: TRBV2
j_gene: TRBJ1-6
abundance: -
d_gene: -
CDR3aa: CASKGTVSNSPLHF
CDR3nt: TGTGCCAGCAAAGGCACAGTTAGTAATTCACCCCTCCACTTT

len: 12
v_gene: TRBV6-6
j_gene: TRBJ1-5
abundance: -
d_gene: TRBD1
CDR3aa: CAVTGGNQPQHF
CDR3nt: TGTGCCGTTACAGGGGGAAATCAGCCCCAGCATTTT

len: 15
v_gene: TRBV7-7
j_gene: TRBJ2-1
abundance: once
d_gene: TRBD2
CDR3aa: CASSLDGTSSYEQFF
CDR3nt: TGTGCCAGCAGCTTAGATGGGACTAGTAGTTATGAGCAGTTCTTC

len: 16
v_gene: TRBV28
j_gene: TRBJ1-1
abundance: -
d_gene: TRBD1
CDR3aa: CASSFLDRGMNTEAFF
CDR3nt: TGTGCCAGCAGTTTCTTGGACAGGGGGATGAACACTGAAGCTTTCTTT

len: 12
v_gene: TRBV28
j_gene: TRBJ1-1
abundance: -
d_gene: -
CDR3aa: CASTTGGLEAFF
CDR3nt: TGTGCCAGCACCACGGGGGGTCTCGAAGCTTTCTTT

len: 15
v_gene: TRBV7-9
j_gene: TRBJ1-4
abundance: -
d_gene: TRBD1
CDR3aa: CASSLAGQGGEKLFF
CDR3nt: TGTGCCAGCAGCTTAGCTGGACAGGGCGGGGAAAAACTGTTTTTT

len: 17
v_gene: TRBV5-4
j_gene: TRBJ1-1
abundance: -
d_gene: TRBD1
CDR3aa: CASSLGGQGFAATEAFF
CDR3nt: TGTGCCAGCAGCTTGGGGGGACAGGGATTCGCTGCGACTGAAGCTTTCTTT

len: 17
v_gene: TRBV7-6
j_gene: TRBJ2-2
abundance: once
d_gene: TRBD2
CDR3aa: CASSSFSGRTQGGELFF
CDR3nt: TGTGCCAGCAGCTCTTTTAGCGGGAGGACCCAGGGCGGGGAGCTGTTTTTT

len: 14
v_gene: TRBV5-1
j_gene: TRBJ1-1
abundance: -
d_gene: TRBD1
CDR3aa: CASSLRQGPYEAFF
CDR3nt: TGCGCCAGCAGCTTGCGACAGGGGCCATATGAAGCTTTCTTT

len: 11
v_gene: TRBV5-1
j_gene: TRBJ2-7
abundance: -
d_gene: TRBD1
CDR3aa: CASSGDRVKYF
CDR3nt: TGCGCCAGCAGCGGGGACAGGGTGAAGTACTTC

len: 14
v_gene: TRBV6-5
j_gene: TRBJ2-5
abundance: -
d_gene: TRBD2
CDR3aa: CASSEGGVQETQYF
CDR3nt: TGTGCCAGCAGCGAGGGAGGGGTACAAGAGACCCAGTACTTC

len: 15
v_gene: TRBV7-6
j_gene: TRBJ2-5
abundance: -
d_gene: TRBD1
CDR3aa: CASSLVGGPQETQYF
CDR3nt: TGTGCCAGCAGCTTAGTAGGGGGCCCCCAAGAGACCCAGTACTTC

len: 16
v_gene: TRBV19
j_gene: TRBJ2-6
abundance: -
d_gene: TRBD1
CDR3aa: CASSLQGSYGANVLTF
CDR3nt: TGTGCCAGCAGTTTACAGGGGTCTTACGGGGCCAACGTCCTGACTTTC

len: 14
v_gene: TRBV13
j_gene: TRBJ1-4
abundance: -
d_gene: -
CDR3aa: CASRGEATNEKLFF
CDR3nt: TGTGCCAGCAGGGGGGAGGCAACTAATGAAAAACTGTTTTTT

len: 13
v_gene: TRBV19
j_gene: TRBJ2-4
abundance: -
d_gene: TRBD1
CDR3aa: CASSPQGANIQYF
CDR3nt: TGTGCCAGTAGTCCCCAGGGGGCCAACATTCAGTACTTC

len: 13
v_gene: TRBV7-2
j_gene: TRBJ2-3
abundance: -
d_gene: -
CDR3aa: CASSLVGRDTQYF
CDR3nt: TGTGCCAGCAGCTTAGTGGGGAGGGATACGCAGTATTTT

len: 12
v_gene: TRBV12-3/TRBV12-4
j_gene: TRBJ1-3
abundance: -
d_gene: -
CDR3aa: CASSHTRNTIYF
CDR3nt: TGTGCCAGCAGTCACACCCGAAACACCATATATTTT

len: 14
v_gene: TRBV10-3
j_gene: TRBJ2-7
abundance: -
d_gene: TRBD2
CDR3aa: CATAPSGTSYEQYF
CDR3nt: TGTGCCACCGCCCCGAGCGGGACTTCCTACGAGCAGTACTTC

len: 14
v_gene: TRBV5-1
j_gene: TRBJ1-2
abundance: -
d_gene: -
CDR3aa: CASSLIQGRDGYTF
CDR3nt: TGCGCCAGCAGCTTGATCCAGGGAAGGGATGGCTACACCTTC

len: 15
v_gene: TRBV18
j_gene: TRBJ2-7
abundance: -
d_gene: -
CDR3aa: CASSPVQGQGHEQYF
CDR3nt: TGTGCCAGCTCACCAGTACAGGGTCAAGGGCACGAGCAGTACTTC

len: 15
v_gene: TRBV19
j_gene: TRBJ2-3
abundance: -
d_gene: TRBD2
CDR3aa: CASSLAGGTTDTQYF
CDR3nt: TGTGCCAGTAGCCTAGCGGGAGGTACCACAGATACGCAGTATTTT

len: 13
v_gene: TRBV5-1
j_gene: TRBJ2-1
abundance: few
d_gene: -
CDR3aa: CASSVGDGGEQFF
CDR3nt: TGCGCCAGCAGCGTCGGCGACGGGGGTGAGCAGTTCTTC

len: 14
v_gene: TRBV19
j_gene: TRBJ1-5
abundance: -
d_gene: -
CDR3aa: CASSGQGYDQPQHF
CDR3nt: TGTGCCAGTAGTGGGCAGGGCTACGATCAGCCCCAGCATTTT

len: 15
v_gene: TRBV6-5
j_gene: TRBJ1-1
abundance: few
d_gene: TRBD1
CDR3aa: CASSYRDSMNTEAFF
CDR3nt: TGTGCCAGCAGTTACAGGGACAGCATGAACACTGAAGCTTTCTTT

len: 14
v_gene: TRBV10-2
j_gene: TRBJ1-1
abundance: once
d_gene: -
CDR3aa: CASSEAGWGSEAFF
CDR3nt: TGCGCCAGCAGTGAGGCAGGGTGGGGTTCTGAAGCTTTCTTT

len: 13
v_gene: TRBV5-1
j_gene: TRBJ2-7
abundance: -
d_gene: -
CDR3aa: CASSLGQTVEQYF
CDR3nt: TGCGCCAGCAGCTTGGGACAGACAGTCGAGCAGTACTTC

len: 15
v_gene: TRBV3-1/TRBV3-2
j_gene: TRBJ1-6
abundance: few
d_gene: TRBD1
CDR3aa: CASRDRELYNSPLHF
CDR3nt: TGTGCCAGCCGGGACAGAGAGCTCTATAATTCACCCCTCCACTTT

len: 15
v_gene: TRBV11-2
j_gene: TRBJ2-3
abundance: -
d_gene: TRBD2
CDR3aa: CASSSGQRETDTQYF
CDR3nt: TGTGCCAGCAGCTCGGGGCAGCGGGAGACAGATACGCAGTATTTT

len: 17
v_gene: TRBV19
j_gene: TRBJ2-7
abundance: once
d_gene: TRBD1
CDR3aa: CASSISITGGTSYEQYF
CDR3nt: TGTGCCAGTAGTATCTCCATAACAGGGGGGACCTCCTACGAGCAGTACTTC

len: 15
v_gene: TRBV1
j_gene: TRBJ1-1
abundance: -
d_gene: -
CDR3aa: CTSSQVKPAVTEAFF
CDR3nt: TGCACCAGCAGCCAAGTCAAACCTGCGGTCACTGAAGCTTTCTTT

len: 15
v_gene: TRBV7-2
j_gene: TRBJ1-6
abundance: once
d_gene: -
CDR3aa: CASSLYTGTNSPLHF
CDR3nt: TGTGCCAGCAGTCTTTATACAGGGACTAACTCACCCCTCCACTTT

len: 13
v_gene: TRBV19
j_gene: TRBJ2-7
abundance: -
d_gene: TRBD1
CDR3aa: CASSAGQVYEQYF
CDR3nt: TGTGCCAGTAGTGCGGGACAGGTCTACGAGCAGTACTTC

len: 15
v_gene: TRBV28
j_gene: TRBJ2-5
abundance: -
d_gene: -
CDR3aa: CASSFLRAGQETQYF
CDR3nt: TGTGCCAGCAGTTTCCTTAGGGCGGGTCAAGAGACCCAGTACTTC

len: 16
v_gene: TRBV10-3
j_gene: TRBJ2-1
abundance: -
d_gene: TRBD1
CDR3aa: CAISPGQVLSYNEQFF
CDR3nt: TGTGCCATCAGCCCGGGACAGGTACTTTCCTACAATGAGCAGTTCTTC

len: 15
v_gene: TRBV28
j_gene: TRBJ1-2
abundance: few
d_gene: -
CDR3aa: CASSWGGGVAYGYTF
CDR3nt: TGTGCCAGCAGTTGGGGTGGGGGGGTAGCCTATGGCTACACCTTC

len: 11
v_gene: TRBV4-2
j_gene: TRBJ2-7
abundance: few
d_gene: -
CDR3aa: CASSHRDEQYF
CDR3nt: TGTGCCAGCAGCCACCGTGACGAGCAGTACTTC

len: 14
v_gene: TRBV27
j_gene: TRBJ1-1
abundance: -
d_gene: TRBD1
CDR3aa: CASRRTGGDTEAFF
CDR3nt: TGTGCCAGCAGGCGGACAGGGGGGGACACTGAAGCTTTCTTT

len: 15
v_gene: TRBV5-1
j_gene: TRBJ2-3
abundance: -
d_gene: -
CDR3aa: CASSTALVSTDTQYF
CDR3nt: TGCGCCAGCAGCACAGCACTTGTCAGCACAGATACGCAGTATTTT

len: 14
v_gene: TRBV5-6
j_gene: TRBJ2-7
abundance: once
d_gene: -
CDR3aa: CASSLQGGVFEQYF
CDR3nt: TGTGCCAGCAGCTTACAGGGTGGGGTCTTCGAGCAGTACTTC

len: 17
v_gene: TRBV5-1
j_gene: TRBJ1-2
abundance: -
d_gene: TRBD1
CDR3aa: CASSGKAPGQMFYGYTF
CDR3nt: TGCGCCAGCAGCGGGAAAGCTCCGGGACAGATGTTCTATGGCTACACCTTC

len: 14
v_gene: TRBV7-2
j_gene: TRBJ2-7
abundance: -
d_gene: TRBD2
CDR3aa: CASSLGSSGYEQYF
CDR3nt: TGTGCCAGCAGCTTAGGGTCTAGCGGCTACGAGCAGTACTTC